This TCR beta chain derives from a study of shared clonotypes between healthy human individuals. Study-level points and caveats: In four donors, around 5% of naive CD4 clonotypes appeared in common.

Replicate PCRs from sorted subsets contained around 200 ng DNA, which is around 29,000 T cell genomes. Per the authors' pipeline: Junction-only immunoSEQ sequences carried no quality scores, so filtering differed. Here immunoSEQ multiplex PCR was the method, and the copy in TCRdb shows in-frame clones only, minus some. V, J and clone size reflect that table, while D and trimming were determined from the DNA. The sample yields over 2 million clones, 95% seen once. The CDR3 is made up of 14 amino acids. Trimming shortened V by 0 bases and J by 4 bases, and 10 bases separated the two germline ends. Looked up from germline, CDR1 is SQVTM and CDR2 is ANQGSEA. About this clone: No antigen is known for it.

This sequence joins TRBV29-1 and TRBJ1-3; the D is unclear. The clonotype originates from a young man in good health. Input material: naive CD4+ T cells sorted from blood. As for subset: CD45RA+ positively selected. The DNA for the CDR3 is TGCAGCGTTGAAGATCAAGGAGCCGGAAACACCATATATTTT. This translates into CSVEDQGAGNTIYF.